The following is a T cell receptor (beta chain) sequence with its context. This clone's antigen is unknown. Base qualities are not recorded, but no much larger clone differs from it by a single base. The immunoSEQ hsTCRB v3.0 assay was used at survey level resolution to sequence the TRB variable region. A depth of about 40,000-55,000 T-cell genomes per sample was targeted for TRB sequencing. An Illumina MiSeq with a v3 150-cycle kit was used to sequence the pooled TRB libraries. The source study handled its data this way. Repertoire analysis was run in R within a reproducible Nextflow workflow that covered QC, data transformation and analysis. LymphoSeq2, an R package for exploring AIRR-Seq data, was used to implement the custom analyses. After excluding several samples that yielded fewer than 5000 total TRB sequences, some 180 HIV repertoires remained for analysis. Among the roughly 190 retained HIV repertoires, 55 to 65 were collected before ART initiation and roughly 130 were collected after ART initiation. Repertoires were downsampled to 5000 TRB nucleotide sequences, with summary statistics averaged over 100 downsampling iterations. The analysis kept only TRB sequences whose CDR3 regions were at least seven amino acids long. Diversity was assessed using a clonality score derived from Shannon entropy and using the Gini coefficient. In repertoire networks, the top 5000 CDR3 amino acid sequences were linked whenever an edit distance of one separated two sequences. Antigen specificity groups and MHC restriction were predicted for TRB CDR3 amino acid sequences with GLIPH2. To flag known associations with CMV, EBV, HIV or tissue antigens, CDR3 amino acid sequences were compared against VDJdb and McPAS-TCR. Pre-ART, post-ART and control groups were compared with Wilcoxon signed-rank tests and Holm-Bonferroni correction. The table was pulled from immuneACCESS by TCRdb, which kept in-frame rearrangements only. Such tables lose some clones; where checked, under half of the loss comes from unresolved V genes, and the rest has no known cause. That table is the source of V, J and clone size, and D and trimming were worked out from the DNA. The sample table holds 25,000 to 30,000 clones, of which roughly 80% were seen once. The ten biggest clones cover over 8.5% of the sample.

These data originate in a study of long-term antiretroviral therapy in people with HIV (dated by TCRdb to the early 2020s). In terms of the full investigation: Collection of the earliest samples took place about a decade ahead of the 2015 WHO recommendation for immediate ART, at a time when ART was typically delayed until CD4 counts fell. About two fifths of the roughly 30 participants with HIV were female. From some 28 adults with confirmed HIV infection, the cohort provided 192 cryopreserved PBMC samples, gathered serially across a mean of about 6 years (range 1-12). Test extractions of a monoclonal T-cell line alongside 33 polyclonal samples showed no cross-contamination during QIAcube processing. Whether ART initiation and durable HIV suppression were associated with changes in peripheral blood TRB repertoire composition and diversity was tested in a retrospective serial study.

The investigation overall reported the following: ART initiation was associated with a significant increase in TRB diversity, but diversity stayed significantly below transplant donor controls even after long-term ART. Inferences about post-ART repertoire changes are limited because no data were available on ART adherence, viral resistance or therapy changes. Narrower CDR3 length ranges were observed in HIV repertoires than in controls, and an antigen-experienced repertoire with only a slight naive shift after ART was suggested by the network structure. Limited PBMC availability meant only the TCR beta chain was sequenced, without alpha chain pairing. The samples span the years 2004 to 2017, and the ART regimens used may be less effective than current regimens. Because pre-ART samples had limited cell numbers, unsorted PBMC were profiled rather than sorted CD4+ and CD8+ T cells. Expanded TRB clones identified before ART initiation dominated the repertoire across all time points, though the dominance fluctuated and decreased in many PLHIV after ART.

To be included, a participant needed at least one PBMC sample from before ART initiation plus at least two post-ART samples. Treatment was received in the United States of America by all participants with HIV. Before DNA extraction, cryopreserved samples containing about 0.9-11 million PBMC were thawed and washed. At the time of the earliest PBMC sample, participants with HIV were aged between roughly 23 and 60 years. PBMC samples from each participant spanned 1-4 timepoints before ART initiation and 2-8 timepoints after ART initiation, with a median of 7 samples. For every participant, serial HIV viral load, CD4+ T-cell count, ART history and demographic data were obtained. Genomic DNA was extracted from unsorted PBMC with a Qiagen kit on a QIAcube, with processing performed in batches of 12 samples. This specimen was unsorted PBMCs, taken 2.1 years after starting antiretroviral therapy. The origin of this receptor is a man younger than 45 with HIV.

The CDR3 loop reads CASSTTGNYNEQFF. The DNA reads TGTGCCAGCAGTACAACAGGTAACTACAATGAGCAGTTCTTC. The rearrangement combines TRBV2 with TRBJ2-1, and perhaps TRBD1 as D gene, on 5 matching bases. V is reduced by 5 bases and J by 3 bases, leaving a spacing of 11 bases between them. There are 14 amino acids in the CDR3, from cysteine to phenylalanine inclusive. Only the CDR3 part of the read is kept: 42 bases, read in frame from the first base. Looking up the germline V gene yields CDR1 SNHLY and CDR2 FYNNEI. The CDR3, completed at both ends by the reference TRBV2 and TRBJ2-1 genes, gives the full variable domain EPEVTQTPSHQVTQMGQEVILRCVPISNHLYFYWYRQILGQKVEFLVSFYNNEISEKSEIFDDQFSVERPDGSNFTLKIRSTKLEDSAMYFCASSTTGNYNEQFFGPGTRLTVL.